Each of the 13 T cell receptor beta chains below was sequenced from the same sample in a study of T cell responses to AZD1222 COVID-19 vaccine. Generated by immunoSEQ multiplex PCR, the TCRdb table keeps only in-frame clones and is missing some. Counted here are 65,000 to 75,000 clones, 84% occurring once; the ten biggest clones make up approximately 21%. The sequencing here drew on peripheral blood, taken on day 0 of AZD1222 vaccination. The receptors were sampled from an adult in good health.

V gene TRBV5-4 combines with J gene TRBJ1-3; D unresolved. Germline V gene lookup returns CDR1 SGHNT and CDR2 YYREEE (reference sequence). The CDR3 covers 14 residues. V dropped 0 bases and J dropped 3 bases, with 7 bases sitting between them. In DNA form, the CDR3 reads TGTGCCAGCAGCTTGGAACTTGGTGGAAACACCATATATTTT. Translating gives CASSLELGGNTIYF.

The V call is TRBV18, the J call TRBJ1-3, with TRBD1 matching over 9 bases. Germline values: CDR1 KGHSH, CDR2 LQKENI. CDR3 length equals 14 residues. Unmatched junction bases numbered 0, after V lost 3 bases and J lost 3 bases. The CDR3, as DNA: TGTGCCAGCTCACCGGGACAGGGTGGAAACACCATATATTTT. It yields the protein CASSPGQGGNTIYF.

This sequence joins TRBV6-5 and TRBJ2-7; D is undetermined. The CDR3 sequence is 11 residues long. Per the germline V gene, CDR1 is MNHEY and CDR2 is SVGAGI. Trimming removed 6 bases at V and 6 bases at J, with 9 bases between. CDR3 sequence reads: CASRSPAEQYF. Written as DNA, the CDR3 is TGTGCCAGCAGGAGCCCTGCCGAGCAGTACTTC.

The CDR3 DNA sequence: TGTGCCAGCTCACCACCGCAAAGTACGGGCACCGGGGAGCTGTTTTTT. Residues: CASSPPQSTGTGELFF. The chain links TRBV18 to TRBJ2-2; D remains ambiguous. Trimming pared 0 bases from V and 4 bases from J, leaving 12 bases between. The CDR3 is 16 residues long. CDR1 and CDR2 (germline): KGHSH, LQKENI.

The rearrangement links TRBV5-6 to TRBJ2-2; D is perhaps TRBD1 (6 bases). Germline CDR1 and CDR2: SGHDT and YYEEEE. This CDR3 has 13 residues. V gave up 5 bases and J gave up 5 bases, with 10 bases separating them. DNA for the CDR3: TGTGCCAGCAGACAGGGTTATACCGGGGAGCTGTTTTTT. Amino acids: CASRQGYTGELFF.

V usage is TRBV6-5 and J usage is TRBJ1-3; TRBD1 is a possible D gene (5 bases). The CDR3 extends over 15 amino acids. Germline V gene lookup returns CDR1 MNHEY and CDR2 SVGAGI. The V gene lost 5 bases and the J gene lost 2 bases, with 13 bases spanning the gap. Here the CDR3 DNA reads TGTGCCAGCAGTCCACCGGGACTCACTGGAAACACCATATATTTT. The encoded protein is CASSPPGLTGNTIYF.

As DNA, the CDR3 is TGTGCCAGCAGCGAATGGGACGGTCCCGGGGAGCTGTTTTTT. This sequence encodes CASSEWDGPGELFF. This chain uses TRBV9 with TRBJ2-2, with D possibly called TRBD1 or TRBD2 (5 bases each). Trimming cost V 3 bases and J 6 bases, with 12 bases left between them. CDR1 is SGDLS and CDR2 is YYNGEE in the germline V gene. The CDR3 runs to 14 residues.

CDR3 DNA: TGTGCCAGCAGCCAAGACAGCGGGACGTCCTACAATGAGCAGTTCTTC. As protein: CASSQDSGTSYNEQFF. V is TRBV4-2 and J is TRBJ2-1; 7 positions match TRBD2. CDR3 length equals 16 residues. The J segment lost 1 base and the V segment lost 0 bases, leaving 3 bases of the junction unmatched. CDR1 and CDR2 (germline): LGHNA, YNFKEQ.

V usage is TRBV9 and J usage is TRBJ2-1; D is perhaps TRBD1 (6 bases). The germline V and J ends were trimmed by 3 bases and 2 bases, with 15 bases remaining between them. CDR3 size: 16 residues. Germline loops: CDR1 SGDLS, CDR2 YYNGEE. The CDR3, as DNA: TGTGCCAGCAGCGCCGATTGGACAGTCCCCTACAATGAGCAGTTCTTC. Residues: CASSADWTVPYNEQFF.

The chain joins TRBV7-2 to TRBJ2-7; 10 nucleotides agree with TRBD2. The length of the CDR3 is 14 residues. J was trimmed by 4 bases and V by 5 bases; bases with no gene match: 5. Germline assignment: CDR1 SGHTA and CDR2 FQGNSA. This chain's CDR3 is CASSPRTSGYEQYF. CDR3 sequence (DNA): TGTGCCAGCAGCCCCCGGACTAGCGGATACGAGCAGTACTTC.

This chain uses TRBV7-9 with TRBJ2-7; D remains unclear. The CDR3 covers 12 residues. Germline CDR1 SEHNR, CDR2 FQNEAQ (reference sequence). V shed 2 bases and J shed 6 bases, with 8 bases lying between them. CDR3 nucleotide sequence: TGTGCCAGCAGCTTAAATGTTGGCGAGCAGTACTTC. Protein: CASSLNVGEQYF.

The V call is TRBV27, the J call TRBJ2-5; 10 nucleotides match TRBD2. The CDR3 consists of 14 residues. Germline CDR1 is MNHEY and CDR2 is SMNVEV (reference sequence). V shed 6 bases, J shed 5 bases, and the junction held 6 bases outside the gene matches. For the CDR3, the DNA is TGTGCCAGCAGAGATCCGACTAGCGGGGAGACCCAGTACTTC. This translates into CASRDPTSGETQYF.

The chain joins TRBV27 to TRBJ2-5, with 7 nucleotides matching TRBD1. The J segment lost 1 base and the V segment lost 2 bases, leaving 7 bases of the junction unmatched. Germline CDR1 and CDR2: MNHEY and SMNVEV (reference sequence). The CDR3 has 16 residues. Here the CDR3 reads CASSLREGAAQETQYF. The CDR3 region has the DNA TGTGCCAGCAGTTTAAGAGAGGGGGCCGCCCAAGAGACCCAGTACTTC.